Shown below are 18 T cell receptor beta chains from a single sample sequenced in a study of response to subunit inactivated influenza vaccine. TCRdb fed the RT-PCR reads into MiXCR, producing one record per CDR3 protein. Of about 530,000 distinct CDR3 sequences listed, about 12% are singletons. Source: PBMCs from blood, taken on the day of vaccination. The receptors come from a man over 45 who received an inactivated influenza vaccine.

The table lists this clonotype with a few counts. The chain uses TRBV29-1 and TRBJ2-3, with D possibly being TRBD1 (6 bases). This CDR3 is built from 16 residues. The germline V and J ends were trimmed by 3 bases and 4 bases, with 20 bases remaining between them. CDR1 and CDR2 (germline): SQVTM, ANQGSEA. The CDR3 DNA is TGCAGCGTTGATGATCCCCCAGGGGCGCCGCCAGATACGCAGTATTTT. Translating gives CSVDDPPGAPPDTQYF.

At least ten counts were recorded for this clonotype. The chain is built from TRBV3-1 and TRBJ2-7; 7 bases align to TRBD2. V was clipped by 1 base and J by 0 bases; unmatched bases: 6. Germline V gene lookup returns CDR1 LGHDT and CDR2 YNNKEL (reference sequence). The CDR3 spans 16 residues. The CDR3 here is CASSQVRGRASYEQYF. The CDR3 DNA is TGTGCCAGCAGCCAAGTAAGAGGGAGGGCCTCCTACGAGCAGTACTTC.

This clonotype has more than one count but fewer than ten. The CDR3 coding sequence is TGTGCCAGCAGCTCATCTGACAGGGGTTGGAGGCATGGCTACACCTTC. This codes for CASSSSDRGWRHGYTF. This sequence joins TRBV6-2 or TRBV6-3 and TRBJ1-2; 8 bases line up with TRBD1. Per the germline V gene, CDR1 is MNHEY and CDR2 is SVGEGT. The CDR3 runs 16 residues. Germline trimming cut 6 bases from V and 6 bases from J; bases unmatched to any gene: 15.

The chain couples TRBV3-1 to TRBJ2-3, with D perhaps TRBD1 (6 bases). Germline values: CDR1 LGHDT, CDR2 YNNKEL (reference sequence). V was trimmed by 6 bases and J by 9 bases, leaving 22 bases between them. The CDR3 length is 15 residues. The CDR3 sequence: CASRAQRDTTNTQYF. The CDR3 bases are TGTGCCAGCAGGGCGCAGAGGGACACGACCAACACGCAGTATTTT.

The chain recombines TRBV5-6 with TRBJ2-5; 14 bases fit TRBD2. The CDR3 is made up of 16 amino acids. J lost 4 bases, V lost 3 bases, and 5 bases had no gene match. The germline V gene has CDR1 SGHDT and CDR2 YYEEEE. CDR3 nucleotides: TGTGCCAGCAGCTGGGGGACTAGCGGGAGTGGAGAGACCCAGTACTTC. Its protein is CASSWGTSGSGETQYF.

This clonotype was detected a few times. The chain recombines TRBV3-1 with TRBJ2-5; D is possibly TRBD2 (6 bases). From germline, CDR1 is LGHDT and CDR2 YNNKEL (reference sequence). Trimming cost V 1 base and J 10 bases, with 10 bases left between them. CDR3 length: 12 amino acids. CDR3 bases: TGTGCCAGCAGCCAAGTGAGGAGGGGCCAGTACTTC. Its protein product is CASSQVRRGQYF.

This clonotype was seen only a few times. The chain is built from TRBV7-2 and TRBJ2-1; 9 nucleotides agree with TRBD1. The CDR3 runs 17 residues. Germline V CDR1 and CDR2: SGHTA, FQGNSA. V lost 0 bases, J lost 4 bases, and 7 bases stayed unmatched. Written as DNA, the CDR3 is TGTGCCAGCAGCTTAGCTCCCAGGGACAGGGCTTACAATGAGCAGTTCTTC. Residues: CASSLAPRDRAYNEQFF.

In this sample, this clonotype turned up a few times. The V call is TRBV9, the J call TRBJ1-1; D is ambiguous. The CDR3 is 12 amino acids. V lost 0 bases and J lost 4, with 4 bases in between. Looked up from germline, CDR1 is SGDLS and CDR2 is YYNGEE. This CDR3 is CASSVVSTEAFF. DNA for the CDR3: TGTGCCAGCAGCGTAGTGAGCACTGAAGCTTTCTTT.

This chain uses TRBV11-1 with TRBJ2-7; no clear D gene. V was trimmed by 1 base and J by 2 bases, leaving 9 bases between them. Germline CDR1 SGHAT, CDR2 FQDESV (reference sequence). The CDR3 covers 14 residues. CDR3 nucleotides: TGTGCCAGCAGCTTAGGGGGAATGCCCTACGAGCAGTACTTC. It yields the protein CASSLGGMPYEQYF. Using reference TRBV11-1 and TRBJ2-7 for the parts outside the CDR3, the full variable domain is EAEVAQSPRYKITEKSQAVAFWCDPISGHATLYWYRQILGQGPELLVQFQDESVVDDSQLPKDRFSAERLKGVDSTLKIQPAELGDSAMYLCASSLGGMPYEQYFGPGTRLTVT.

This clonotype has just a few counts. V usage is TRBV10-3 and J usage is TRBJ2-5, with D maybe TRBD1 (5 bases). Trimming shortened V by 3 bases and J by 1 base, and 12 bases separated the two germline ends. The CDR3 has 15 amino acids. Germline-derived CDR1 and CDR2 are ENHRY and SYGVKD. The CDR3 region is CAISDGARSQETQYF. CDR3 in DNA: TGTGCCATCAGTGATGGGGCCCGTTCCCAAGAGACCCAGTACTTC.

This clonotype was observed a few times. The chain combines TRBV7-6 with TRBJ1-3, with no clear D. This CDR3 is 17 amino acids long. The V end was cut by 1 base, the J end by 0 bases, with 13 bases between. Germline V gene lookup returns CDR1 SGHVS and CDR2 FNYEAQ. The CDR3 region has the DNA TGTGCCAGCAGCTTAGAGGCACACCTCCTCTCTGGAAACACCATATATTTT. Residues: CASSLEAHLLSGNTIYF.

J is TRBJ2-1 and V is TRBV7-9; 8 nucleotides line up with TRBD1. CDR1 and CDR2 from the germline V gene are SEHNR and FQNEAQ (reference sequence). The CDR3 is 16 amino acids. V gave up 7 bases and J gave up 4 bases; unmatched junction bases: 12. The CDR3 reads CASNKPQGARYNEQFF. The CDR3 DNA is TGTGCCAGCAACAAACCCCAGGGGGCTAGGTACAATGAGCAGTTCTTC.

This chain connects TRBV15 to TRBJ2-7, with D possibly being TRBD1 (6 bases). Trimming removed 9 bases at V and 5 bases at J, with 20 bases between. Germline assignment: CDR1 LNHNV and CDR2 YYDKDF (reference sequence). The CDR3 contains 14 residues. The CDR3 DNA follows: TGTGCCACATCCCGGGACATTTACAAGGACGAGCAGTACTTC. This codes for CATSRDIYKDEQYF.

The V gene is TRBV20-1, the J gene TRBJ1-2; D gene ambiguous. V was cut by 6 bases and J by 7 bases, with 15 bases left in between. This CDR3 region has 12 residues. Germline CDR1 reads DFQATT; CDR2 reads SNEGSKA (reference sequence). CDR3 nucleotide sequence: TGCAGTGCCCGAGCCGAAACTCGTGGCTACACCTTC. Translated: CSARAETRGYTF.

In this sample, this clonotype turned up a few times. The chain carries TRBV24-1 and TRBJ2-3; TRBD1 matches at 7 bases. In germline, CDR1 is KGHDR, CDR2 SFDVKD. The CDR3 spans 12 residues. After removal of 12 bases from V and 1 base from J, the junction contained 3 bases not matched to a gene. This chain's CDR3 is CAAGTGTDTQYF. CDR3 coding DNA: TGTGCCGCCGGGACAGGCACAGATACGCAGTATTTT.

The chain recombines TRBV18 with TRBJ2-3, with 9 nucleotides matching TRBD2. The trim removed 3 bases at V and 4 bases at J, leaving 14 bases unmatched. The CDR3 length is 18 residues. Germline assignment: CDR1 KGHSH and CDR2 LQKENI. This chain's CDR3 is CASSPSSPTSGGADTQYF. In DNA, the CDR3 is TGTGCCAGCTCACCCTCCAGCCCGACTAGCGGTGGGGCAGATACGCAGTATTTT.

The V gene is TRBV12-3 or TRBV12-4, the J gene TRBJ1-4, with TRBD1 matching 8 bases. CDR3 length equals 14 residues. V shed 5 bases and J 8 bases; nucleotides not matched to a gene: 7. Here the CDR3 DNA reads TGTGCCAGCAGTCTGACAGGGGTTGTCGAAAAACTGTTTTTT. It is translated as CASSLTGVVEKLFF.

Regarding this clonotype: An end of the junction does not agree with germline; a read error may underlie this. The chain joins TRBV6-1 to TRBJ2-3; 12 bases align to TRBD2. Per the germline V gene, CDR1 is MNHNS and CDR2 is SASEGT. The CDR3 is made up of 15 amino acids. The CDR3 DNA follows: TGTGTCAGCAGCTGGACTAGCGGGACCACAGATACGCAGTATTTT. It translates to CVSSWTSGTTDTQYF.